This T cell receptor beta chain originates from a study of blood T cells in healthy people across ages (dated by TCRdb to the mid-2010s). The study in broad terms: In model experiments, template switching captured roughly one uniquely barcoded TCR beta cDNA molecule for every two T cells. To track age-related changes in TCR beta repertoire diversity, the study relied on deep sequencing normalized with unique cDNA molecular identifiers. The donors were divided into four age groups: young (average about 15 years), middle-aged (about 40), aged (around 67) and long-lived (around 80). To avoid experimental bias, donors of different ages were randomly spread across the sequencing lanes. The study analyzed two additional independent replicas of 1 million unique cDNA reads from the same blood draw for two donors, one aged 18 to 29 and one aged 80 or older. General findings and caveats noted by the study authors: Observed TCR beta diversity per million T cells fell roughly linearly with age, and a significant reduction was already apparent by age about 36. Because profiling used bulk unsorted PBMCs, naive and antigen-experienced compartments could not be compared conclusively. Donor CMV infection status was unknown, potentially confounding age-related changes in expanded clonotypes. There was a strong correlation between observed TCR beta diversity and the percentage of naive T cells measured by flow cytometry. Total diversity estimates from one million sequenced T cells were considered lower bounds and underestimates. Compared with the aged group, more naive CD4+ T cells, fewer expanded clones and increased TCR diversity were shown by the long-lived group, suggesting age selection.

Details on this clonotype: The clone's antigen remains unknown. The sample holds no much larger clone one base away, and base qualities are not on file.

The CDR3 sequence holds 15 residues, the cysteine and phenylalanine included. Only the CDR3 region is kept as DNA, spanning 45 bases read in frame from base 1. The junction shows trimming of 9 bases on V and 0 bases on J, plus 15 bases between the germline ends. Sequences SEHNR (CDR1) and FQNEAQ (CDR2) are obtained from the germline V gene (reference sequence). The 39 donors, aged 6 to 90 years, were systemically healthy Caucasian individuals from Russia. Each donor gave ten milliliters of peripheral blood, drawn into EDTA-treated Vacutainer tubes. Ficoll-Paque density-gradient centrifugation was used to isolate PBMCs, with at least 6.5 million obtained per sample. Trizol reagent was used to extract total RNA from the PBMCs, yielding at least 5 micrograms per sample. For every donor, flow cytometry on a PBMC aliquot measured the percentage of naive CD45RAhigh/CD27high T cells. The method behind the library was 5' RACE. Sequencing instrument: Illumina HiSeq 2500. A second PCR of roughly 7 to 11 cycles was run with a J-beta primer mix and a sample-barcoded 5' primer. Each TCR beta cDNA molecule received a unique molecular identifier from a template-switch 5' adaptor carrying 12 random nucleotides. Each sample yielded at least 3 million CDR3-containing paired-end reads. All of the RNA was converted into first-strand cDNA using the Mint cDNA synthesis kit, with a TRBC-specific oligonucleotide serving as the primer. After uracil-DNA glycosylase treatment, a first 18-cycle PCR used universal primers M1SS and BC2_uni_R on all cDNA. As for how the authors treated the data: Each sample was normalized by randomly selecting 1 million high-quality reads, each carrying a distinct molecular identifier. Instead of being binned into consensus sequences, reads with shared molecular identifiers were discarded. MiTCR, run with a Q25 quality threshold and the strictest error-elimination algorithm, handled CDR3 identification, clonotype clustering and error correction. Lower-bound total TCR beta diversity was estimated with a nonparametric unseen species model using Euler transformation. The raw public reads went through TCRdb reprocessing: fastp at Q25, MiXCR clone calling, in-frame beta chains kept. Each record represents a unique CDR3 protein, reported with the most common genes and DNA among its rows. Clone size and V and J calls follow TCRdb, not the original study. This sample lists about 1.5 million distinct CDR3 sequences; about 42% were detected once. The leading ten clones occupy over 3.5% of the sample.

The rearranged chain carries TRBV7-9 and TRBJ1-5; no D segment can be confidently identified. The sequencing sample was made of blood. This TCR came from a woman between 18 and 29 years old in good health. CDR3 sequence: CASPPRPNSNQPQHF. The sequence in DNA is TGTGCCAGTCCTCCCCGGCCCAATAGCAATCAGCCCCAGCATTTT.